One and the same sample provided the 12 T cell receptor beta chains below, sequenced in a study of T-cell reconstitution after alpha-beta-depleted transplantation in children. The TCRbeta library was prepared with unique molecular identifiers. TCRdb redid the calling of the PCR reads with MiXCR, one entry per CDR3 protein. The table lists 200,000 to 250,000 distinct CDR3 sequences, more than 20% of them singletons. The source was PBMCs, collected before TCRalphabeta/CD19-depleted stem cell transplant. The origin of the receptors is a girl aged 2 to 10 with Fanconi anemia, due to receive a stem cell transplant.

The DNA for the CDR3 is TGTGCCAGCAGCTTAGCGACAGTACTTAGCACAGATACGCAGTATTTT. It is translated as CASSLATVLSTDTQYF. The J gene is TRBJ2-3, the V gene TRBV11-2; possible D gene TRBD1, 5 bases. The CDR3 consists of 16 residues. The germline CDR1 and CDR2 sequences are SGHAT and FQNNGV. The V and J ends lost 1 base and 0 bases respectively, with 11 bases between them.

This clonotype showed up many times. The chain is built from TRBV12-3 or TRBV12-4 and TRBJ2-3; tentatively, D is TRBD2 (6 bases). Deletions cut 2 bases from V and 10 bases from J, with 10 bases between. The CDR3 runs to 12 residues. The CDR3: CASSLTSKAQYF. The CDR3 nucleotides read TGTGCCAGCAGTTTAACTAGCAAGGCGCAGTATTTT.

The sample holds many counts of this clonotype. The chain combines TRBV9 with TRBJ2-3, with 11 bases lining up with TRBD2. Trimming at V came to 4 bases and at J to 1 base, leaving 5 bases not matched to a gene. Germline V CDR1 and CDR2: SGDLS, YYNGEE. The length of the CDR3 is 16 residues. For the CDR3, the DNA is TGTGCCAGCAGCCGACCACTAGCGGGGGGCACAGATACGCAGTATTTT. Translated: CASSRPLAGGTDTQYF.

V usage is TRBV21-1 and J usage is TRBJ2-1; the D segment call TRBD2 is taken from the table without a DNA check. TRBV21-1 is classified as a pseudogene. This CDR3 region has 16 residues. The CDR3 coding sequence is TGTGCCAGCAGCGTCCGGAAGTCCCCATATAACAATGAGCAGTTCTTC. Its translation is CASSVRKSPYNNEQFF.

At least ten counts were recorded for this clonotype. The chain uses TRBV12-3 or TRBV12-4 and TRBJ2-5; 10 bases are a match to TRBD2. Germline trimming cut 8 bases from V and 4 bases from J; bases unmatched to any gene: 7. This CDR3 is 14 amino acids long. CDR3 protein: CASSSGRSGETQYF. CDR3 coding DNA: TGTGCCAGCTCTAGCGGGAGATCGGGAGAGACCCAGTACTTC.

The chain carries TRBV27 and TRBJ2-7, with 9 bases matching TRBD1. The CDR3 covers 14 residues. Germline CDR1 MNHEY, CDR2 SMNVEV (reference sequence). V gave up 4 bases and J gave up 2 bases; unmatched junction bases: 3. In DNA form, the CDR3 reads TGTGCCAGCAGTTGGCGGACAGGGGCCTACGAGCAGTACTTC. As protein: CASSWRTGAYEQYF.

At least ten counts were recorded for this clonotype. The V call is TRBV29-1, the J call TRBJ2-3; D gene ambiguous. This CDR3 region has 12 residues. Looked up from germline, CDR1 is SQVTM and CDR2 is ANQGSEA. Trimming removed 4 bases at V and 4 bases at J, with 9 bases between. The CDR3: CSVAVSSDTQYF. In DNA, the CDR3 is TGCAGCGTTGCCGTATCGTCAGATACGCAGTATTTT.

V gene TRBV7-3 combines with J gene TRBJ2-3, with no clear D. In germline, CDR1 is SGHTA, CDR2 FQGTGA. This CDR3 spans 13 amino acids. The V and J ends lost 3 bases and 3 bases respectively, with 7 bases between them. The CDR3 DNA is TGTGCCAGCAGCTTTCATGCTACAGATACGCAGTATTTT. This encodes CASSFHATDTQYF.

CDR3 bases: TGTGCCAGCAGCCATGGGCCACAGGGGTACGATCAGCCCCAGCATTTT. Translating it yields CASSHGPQGYDQPQHF. J is TRBJ1-5 and V is TRBV4-2; 7 nucleotides align to TRBD1. The CDR3 consists of 16 residues. In germline, CDR1 is LGHNA, CDR2 YNFKEQ. Unmatched junction bases numbered 10, after V lost 3 bases and J lost 5 bases.

The CDR3 nucleotides are TGTGCCAGCAGTTTATGGGGGGGCGGTGGCACTGAAGCTTTCTTT. It is translated as CASSLWGGGGTEAFF. The rearrangement links TRBV28 to TRBJ1-1; TRBD1 is a possible D gene (6 bases). This CDR3 comprises 15 residues. CDR1 and CDR2 from the germline V gene are MDHEN and SYDVKM. Trimming left V 0 bases short and J 4 bases short, with 12 bases between.

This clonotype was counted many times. The CDR3 sequence: CAISDGTWSRFGYF. The CDR3 DNA sequence: TGTGCCATCAGTGACGGGACCTGGTCCCGTTTTGGGTATTTT. The chain couples TRBV10-3 to TRBJ2-3; D may match TRBD1 or TRBD2 (5 bases each). From germline, CDR1 is ENHRY and CDR2 SYGVKD. The CDR3 spans 14 residues. With 3 bases removed from V and 14 bases from J, the gap between germline ends came to 21 bases.

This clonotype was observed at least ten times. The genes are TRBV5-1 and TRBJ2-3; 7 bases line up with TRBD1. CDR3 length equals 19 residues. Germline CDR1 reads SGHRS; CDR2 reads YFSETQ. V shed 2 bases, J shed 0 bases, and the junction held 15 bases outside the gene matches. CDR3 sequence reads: CASSLLGPNRGASTDTQYF. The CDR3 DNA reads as TGCGCCAGCAGCTTACTGGGGCCCAACAGGGGAGCCAGCACAGATACGCAGTATTTT.